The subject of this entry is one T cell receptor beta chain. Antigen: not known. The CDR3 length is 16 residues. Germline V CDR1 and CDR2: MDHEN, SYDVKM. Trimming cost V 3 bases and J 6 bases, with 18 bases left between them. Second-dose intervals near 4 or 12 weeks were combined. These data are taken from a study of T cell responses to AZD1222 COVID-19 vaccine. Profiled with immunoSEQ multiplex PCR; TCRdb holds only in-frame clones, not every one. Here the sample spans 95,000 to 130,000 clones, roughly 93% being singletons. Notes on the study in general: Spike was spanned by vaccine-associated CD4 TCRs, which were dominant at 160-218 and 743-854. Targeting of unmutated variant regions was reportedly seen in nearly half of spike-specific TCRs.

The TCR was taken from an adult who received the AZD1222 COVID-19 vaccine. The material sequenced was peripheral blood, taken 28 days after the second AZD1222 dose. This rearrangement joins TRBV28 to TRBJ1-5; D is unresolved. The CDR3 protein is CASSFHGGPAGQPQHF. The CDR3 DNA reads TGTGCCAGCAGTTTCCATGGAGGGCCAGCAGGTCAGCCCCAGCATTTT.